This T cell receptor (beta chain) is from a study of cytomegalovirus exposure and HLA in healthy donors. Study observations and caveats: Upon later analysis, TCR association rates were observed to vary by HLA locus, being highest for DRB1 and lowest for HLA-C.

The sample holds one count of this clone. Its antigen is not identified. Germline CDR1 and CDR2: SGHAT and FQNNGV. This CDR3 region has 15 residues. V shed 3 bases, J shed 4 bases, and the junction held 7 bases outside the gene matches. The PCR employed 60 Vbeta primers together with 13 Jbeta primers. The protocol was immunoSEQ multiplex PCR, while the TCRdb copy is restricted to in-frame clones and leaves out a portion. The sample carries 100,000 to 150,000 clones, roughly 80% recorded once. This clonotype was sampled from a young man in good health and CMV-seronegative. The chain is built from TRBV11-2 and TRBJ1-2; 8 bases agree with TRBD1. Sequencing was done on a sample of PBMCs. The CDR3 loop is CASSLDRASFYGYTF. CDR3 coding DNA: TGTGCCAGCAGCTTGGACAGGGCTTCCTTCTATGGCTACACCTTC.